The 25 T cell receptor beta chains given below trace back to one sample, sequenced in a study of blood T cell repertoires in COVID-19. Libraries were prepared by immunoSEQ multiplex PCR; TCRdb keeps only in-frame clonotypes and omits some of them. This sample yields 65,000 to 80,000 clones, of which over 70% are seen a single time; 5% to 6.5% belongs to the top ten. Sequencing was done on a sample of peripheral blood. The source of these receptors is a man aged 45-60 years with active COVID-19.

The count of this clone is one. CDR3 sequence (DNA): TGTGCCAGCAGCCGGGATCAGCGGGAGAACACTGAAGCTTTCTTT. Translated, it gives CASSRDQRENTEAFF. V is TRBV7-3 and J is TRBJ1-1; D unresolved. The CDR3 is 15 amino acids. CDR1 and CDR2 from the germline V gene are SGHTA and FQGTGA. V was trimmed by 5 bases and J by 1 base, leaving 14 bases between them.

CDR3 loop: CASSNQANTEAFF. CDR3 nucleotide sequence: TGTGCCAGCAGCAACCAGGCGAACACTGAAGCTTTCTTT. This rearrangement joins TRBV3-1 (or the pseudogene TRBV3-2) to TRBJ1-1; unclear D gene. From germline, CDR1 is LGHDT and CDR2 YNNKEL (reference sequence). The length of the CDR3 is 13 residues. The V and J ends lost 5 bases and 1 base respectively, with 8 bases between them.

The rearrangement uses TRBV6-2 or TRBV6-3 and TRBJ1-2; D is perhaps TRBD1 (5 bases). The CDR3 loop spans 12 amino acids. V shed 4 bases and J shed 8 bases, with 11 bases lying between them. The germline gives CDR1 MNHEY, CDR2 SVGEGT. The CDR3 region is CASSFGTGGYTF. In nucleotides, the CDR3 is TGTGCCAGCAGTTTTGGGACTGGAGGCTACACCTTC.

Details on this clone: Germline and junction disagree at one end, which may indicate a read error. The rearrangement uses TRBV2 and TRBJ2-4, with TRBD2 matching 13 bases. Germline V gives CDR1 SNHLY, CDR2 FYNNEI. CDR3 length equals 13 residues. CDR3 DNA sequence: TGTGCCAGCAGTGTTGTCACTAGCGGGGGGGATTCTTTC. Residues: CASSVVTSGGDSF.

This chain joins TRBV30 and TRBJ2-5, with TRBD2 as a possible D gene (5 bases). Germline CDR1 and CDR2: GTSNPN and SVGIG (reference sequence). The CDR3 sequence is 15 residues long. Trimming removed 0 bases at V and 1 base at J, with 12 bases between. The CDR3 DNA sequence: TGTGCCTGGAGTGTACGGGGTACCCTCCAAGAGACCCAGTACTTC. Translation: CAWSVRGTLQETQYF.

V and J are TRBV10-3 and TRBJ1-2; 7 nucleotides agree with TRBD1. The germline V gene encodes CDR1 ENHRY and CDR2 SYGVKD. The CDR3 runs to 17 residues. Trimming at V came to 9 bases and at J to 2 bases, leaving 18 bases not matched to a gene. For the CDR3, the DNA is TGTGCCATAAACCGAGGAGGGGGCACGGGCAACAACTATGGCTACACCTTC. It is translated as CAINRGGGTGNNYGYTF.

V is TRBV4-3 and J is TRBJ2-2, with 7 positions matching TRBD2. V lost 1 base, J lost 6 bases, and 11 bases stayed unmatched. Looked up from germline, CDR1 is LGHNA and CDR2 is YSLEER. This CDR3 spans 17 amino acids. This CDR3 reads CASSQGIAGGTAGELFF. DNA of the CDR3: TGCGCCAGCAGCCAAGGCATAGCGGGTGGGACGGCCGGGGAGCTGTTTTTT.

DNA of the CDR3: TGTGCCAGCAGCCCAAAACCGGGACAGGGGTATGGCTACACCTTC. This codes for CASSPKPGQGYGYTF. This chain joins TRBV7-3 and TRBJ1-2; 10 bases align to TRBD1. The germline V gene encodes CDR1 SGHTA and CDR2 FQGTGA. V dropped 5 bases and J dropped 5; count of bases not matched to a gene: 8. The CDR3 loop spans 15 amino acids.

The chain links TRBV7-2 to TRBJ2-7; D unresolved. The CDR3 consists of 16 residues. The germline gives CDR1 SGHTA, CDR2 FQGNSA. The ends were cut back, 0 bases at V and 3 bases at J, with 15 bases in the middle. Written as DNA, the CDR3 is TGTGCCAGCAGCTTAGCGGTCGCGTTCACGTTCTACGAGCAGTACTTC. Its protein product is CASSLAVAFTFYEQYF.

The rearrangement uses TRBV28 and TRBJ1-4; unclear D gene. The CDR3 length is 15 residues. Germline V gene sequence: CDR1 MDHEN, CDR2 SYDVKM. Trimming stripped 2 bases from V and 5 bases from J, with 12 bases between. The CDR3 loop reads CASSLGSSLNEKLFF. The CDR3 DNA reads TGTGCCAGCAGTTTAGGTTCCAGTTTAAATGAAAAACTGTTTTTT.

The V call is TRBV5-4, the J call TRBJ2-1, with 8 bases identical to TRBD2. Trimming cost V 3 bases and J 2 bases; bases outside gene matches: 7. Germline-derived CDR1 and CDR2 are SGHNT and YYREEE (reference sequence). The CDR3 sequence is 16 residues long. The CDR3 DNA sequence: TGTGCCAGCAGCTCTTCGGGGGGGCAAGCCTACAATGAGCAGTTCTTC. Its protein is CASSSSGGQAYNEQFF.

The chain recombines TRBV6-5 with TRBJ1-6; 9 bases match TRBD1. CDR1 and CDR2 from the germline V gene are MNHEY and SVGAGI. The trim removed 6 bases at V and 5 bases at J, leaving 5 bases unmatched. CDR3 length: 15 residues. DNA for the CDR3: TGTGCCAGCAGACACCGGGACAGGGATAATTCACCCCTCCACTTT. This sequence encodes CASRHRDRDNSPLHF.

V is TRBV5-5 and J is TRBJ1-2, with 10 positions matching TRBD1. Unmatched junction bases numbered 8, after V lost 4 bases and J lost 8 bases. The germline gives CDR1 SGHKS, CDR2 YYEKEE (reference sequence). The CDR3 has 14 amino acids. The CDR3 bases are TGTGCCAGCAGCCCTCGGACAGGGGGGAGCGGCTACACCTTC. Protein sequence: CASSPRTGGSGYTF.

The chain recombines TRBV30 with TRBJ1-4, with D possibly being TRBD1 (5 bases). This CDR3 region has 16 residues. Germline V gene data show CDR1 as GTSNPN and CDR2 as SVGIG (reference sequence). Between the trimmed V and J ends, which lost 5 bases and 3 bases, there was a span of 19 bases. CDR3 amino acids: CAWGRGFAVSNEKLFF. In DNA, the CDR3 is TGTGCCTGGGGGCGGGGGTTCGCAGTGTCTAATGAAAAACTGTTTTTT.

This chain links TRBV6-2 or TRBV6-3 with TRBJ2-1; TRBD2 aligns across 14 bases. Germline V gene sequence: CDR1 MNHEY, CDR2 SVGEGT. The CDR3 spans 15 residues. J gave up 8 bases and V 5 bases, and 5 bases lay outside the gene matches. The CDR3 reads CASSRRLAGGDEQFF. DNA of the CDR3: TGTGCCAGCAGTCGAAGACTAGCGGGGGGGGATGAGCAGTTCTTC.

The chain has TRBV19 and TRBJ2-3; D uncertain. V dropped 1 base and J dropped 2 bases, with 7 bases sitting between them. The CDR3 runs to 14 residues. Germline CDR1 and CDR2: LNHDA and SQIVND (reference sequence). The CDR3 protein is CASSIAFSTDTQYF. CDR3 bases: TGTGCCAGTAGTATAGCCTTTTCCACAGATACGCAGTATTTT.

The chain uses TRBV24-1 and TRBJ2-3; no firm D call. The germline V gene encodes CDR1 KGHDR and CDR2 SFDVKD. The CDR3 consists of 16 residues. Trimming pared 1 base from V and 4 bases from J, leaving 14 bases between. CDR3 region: CATSDLGDKDPDTQYF. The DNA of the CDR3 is TGTGCCACCAGTGATTTAGGTGACAAGGATCCAGATACGCAGTATTTT.

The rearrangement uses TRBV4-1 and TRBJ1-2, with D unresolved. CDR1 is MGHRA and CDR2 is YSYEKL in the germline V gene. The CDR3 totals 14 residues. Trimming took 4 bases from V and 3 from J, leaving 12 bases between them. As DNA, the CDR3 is TGCGCCAGCAGCCCCCTATCCCGGGACTATGGCTACACCTTC. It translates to CASSPLSRDYGYTF.

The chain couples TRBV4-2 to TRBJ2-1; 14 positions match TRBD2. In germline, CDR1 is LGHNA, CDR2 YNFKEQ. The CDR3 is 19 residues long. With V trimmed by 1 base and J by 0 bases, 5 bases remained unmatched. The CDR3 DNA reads TGTGCCAGCAGCCAAGGGACTAGCGGGGGGCCGGACTCCTACAATGAGCAGTTCTTC. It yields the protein CASSQGTSGGPDSYNEQFF.

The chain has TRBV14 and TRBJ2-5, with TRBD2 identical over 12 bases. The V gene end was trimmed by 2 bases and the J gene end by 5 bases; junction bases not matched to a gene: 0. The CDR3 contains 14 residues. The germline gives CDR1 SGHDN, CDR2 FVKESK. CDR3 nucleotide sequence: TGTGCCAGCAGCCAACTAGCGGGAGGGGAGACCCAGTACTTC. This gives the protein CASSQLAGGETQYF.

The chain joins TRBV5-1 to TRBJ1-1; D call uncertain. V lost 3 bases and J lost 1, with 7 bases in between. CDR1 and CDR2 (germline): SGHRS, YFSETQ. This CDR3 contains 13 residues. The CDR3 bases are TGCGCCAGCAGCTCCCAGAAGAACACTGAAGCTTTCTTT. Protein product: CASSSQKNTEAFF. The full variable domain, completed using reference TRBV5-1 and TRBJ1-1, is KAGVTQTPRYLIKTRGQQVTLSCSPISGHRSVSWYQQTPGQGLQFLFEYFSETQRNKGNFPGRFSGRQFSNSRSEMNVSTLELGDSALYLCASSSQKNTEAFFGQGTRLTVV.

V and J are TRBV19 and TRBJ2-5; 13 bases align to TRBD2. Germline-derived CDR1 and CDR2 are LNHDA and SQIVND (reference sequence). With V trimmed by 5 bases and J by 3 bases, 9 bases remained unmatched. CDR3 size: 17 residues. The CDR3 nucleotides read TGTGCCAGTAGTGCAAGGGGGGGACTAGCGGGGAAAGAGACCCAGTACTTC. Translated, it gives CASSARGGLAGKETQYF.

CDR3 loop: CASSRRDIFVEKLFF. In DNA form, the CDR3 reads TGTGCCAGCAGCCGCCGGGACATCTTTGTTGAAAAACTGTTTTTT. J is TRBJ1-4 and V is TRBV6-2 or TRBV6-3, with D possibly matching TRBD1 (6 bases). The germline gives CDR1 MNHEY, CDR2 SVGEGT. This CDR3 has 15 residues. Between the trimmed V and J ends, which lost 6 bases and 7 bases, there was a span of 18 bases.

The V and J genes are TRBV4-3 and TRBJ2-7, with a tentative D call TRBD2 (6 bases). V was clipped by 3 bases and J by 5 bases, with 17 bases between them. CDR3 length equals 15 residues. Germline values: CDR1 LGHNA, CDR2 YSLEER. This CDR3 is CASSHRSGGINEQYF. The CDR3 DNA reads TGCGCCAGCAGCCATCGGTCCGGGGGAATCAACGAGCAGTACTTC.

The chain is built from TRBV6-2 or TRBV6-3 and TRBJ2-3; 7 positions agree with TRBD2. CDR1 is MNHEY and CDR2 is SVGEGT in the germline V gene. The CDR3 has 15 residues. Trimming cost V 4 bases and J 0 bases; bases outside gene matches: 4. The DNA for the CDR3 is TGTGCCAGCAGTTGGGAGGGGACTAGCACAGATACGCAGTATTTT. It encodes CASSWEGTSTDTQYF.